This TCR beta chain was identified during a study of T-cell memory formation after mild COVID-19. Study in general: TCR clusters were largely donor specific.

Germline CDR1 and CDR2: DFQATT and SNEGSKA (reference sequence). The CDR3 covers 14 residues. V lost 5 bases and J 6 bases, leaving 20 bases between the germline ends. With respect to this clonotype: Its antigen remains unidentified.

5'RACE with constant-segment primers built TCRalpha and TCRbeta cDNA libraries with UMIs. TCRdb re-derived calls from the 5' RACE reads in MiXCR, one entry per CDR3 protein. Of roughly 510,000 distinct CDR3 sequences listed, roughly 17% are singletons. The study's findings and limits: Day 37-peaking second-wave clones had unconfirmed SARS-CoV-2 specificity.

The clonotype was recovered from an adult woman who had mild COVID-19 (a few samples of this study predate the infection). Cell type and time point are not known. This chain uses TRBV20-1 with TRBJ2-7, with D maybe TRBD2 (6 bases). Sample: PBMCs or a T cell subset sorted from them (not recorded which). CDR3 sequence reads: CSAPPWEAGFEQYF. The CDR3 bases are TGCAGTGCTCCCCCCTGGGAGGCGGGCTTCGAGCAGTACTTC.